This is a list of T cell receptor beta chains from one sample in a study of PD-1 blockade in classical Hodgkin lymphoma. Method: immunoSEQ multiplex PCR; TCRdb's copy keeps in-frame clones and lacks some. The sample has tens of thousands of clones; approximately 80% are singletons. Material: CD4+ T cells from blood, obtained before the fourth cycle of nivolumab. The source of these receptors is a human donor with classical Hodgkin lymphoma. Both conserved end residues are part of each CDR3. D genes are given only for firm matches. Size values are once, few and many counts, or a class for expanded clones, and some rows have none.

V gene: TRBV18; J gene: TRBJ2-7; clone size: NA; D gene: TRBD1; CDR3 protein: CASSPEAGGYEQYF; CDR3 DNA: TGTGCCAGCTCACCTGAGGCAGGGGGCTACGAGCAGTACTTC
V gene: TRBV7-2; J gene: TRBJ2-3; clone size: once; D gene: NA; CDR3 protein: CASSKTGGRYTDTQYF; CDR3 DNA: TGTGCCAGCAGCAAAACCGGGGGCAGATACACAGATACGCAGTATTTT
V gene: TRBV2; J gene: TRBJ2-3; clone size: NA; D gene: NA; CDR3 protein: CATIPGDIDTQYF; CDR3 DNA: TGTGCCACAATTCCGGGGGATATAGATACGCAGTATTTT
V gene: TRBV5-1; J gene: TRBJ2-7; clone size: NA; D gene: TRBD2; CDR3 protein: CASSVSGGGPYEQYF; CDR3 DNA: TGCGCCAGCAGCGTAAGCGGGGGGGGCCCCTACGAGCAGTACTTC
V gene: TRBV10-2; J gene: TRBJ2-7; clone size: NA; D gene: TRBD2; CDR3 protein: CASRAGLAGTYEQYF; CDR3 DNA: TGCGCCAGCAGAGCAGGACTAGCGGGTACCTACGAGCAGTACTTC
V gene: TRBV14; J gene: TRBJ2-7; clone size: NA; D gene: NA; CDR3 protein: CASSQVERVGEQYF; CDR3 DNA: TGTGCCAGCAGCCAAGTGGAGAGGGTGGGGGAGCAGTACTTC
V gene: TRBV14; J gene: TRBJ1-2; clone size: NA; D gene: NA; CDR3 protein: CASSQAQGGYGYTF; CDR3 DNA: TGTGCCAGCAGCCAAGCTCAGGGAGGCTATGGCTACACCTTC
V gene: TRBV30; J gene: TRBJ2-7; clone size: NA; D gene: NA; CDR3 protein: CAWRASYEQYF; CDR3 DNA: TGTGCCTGGAGAGCCTCCTACGAGCAGTACTTC
V gene: TRBV5-1; J gene: TRBJ2-7; clone size: NA; D gene: TRBD1; CDR3 protein: CASSPLGDRVYEQYF; CDR3 DNA: TGCGCCAGCAGCCCCCTGGGGGACAGGGTCTACGAGCAGTACTTC
V gene: TRBV11-3; J gene: TRBJ2-1; clone size: NA; D gene: TRBD2; CDR3 protein: CASSQRGLAGGREQFF; CDR3 DNA: TGTGCCAGCAGCCAAAGAGGGCTAGCGGGGGGTAGGGAGCAGTTCTTC
V gene: TRBV30; J gene: TRBJ2-7; clone size: NA; D gene: TRBD2; CDR3 protein: CAWSLSGGYEQYF; CDR3 DNA: TGTGCCTGGAGCCTTAGCGGGGGTTACGAGCAGTACTTC
V gene: TRBV30; J gene: TRBJ1-3; clone size: NA; D gene: NA; CDR3 protein: CAWSELRTPGLSGNTIYF; CDR3 DNA: TGTGCCTGGAGTGAACTACGGACCCCGGGGCTCTCGGGAAACACCATATATTTT
V gene: TRBV5-1; J gene: TRBJ2-1; clone size: NA; D gene: NA; CDR3 protein: CASSSRTAGGEQFF; CDR3 DNA: TGCGCCAGCAGCTCTAGGACAGCCGGGGGTGAGCAGTTCTTC
V gene: TRBV5-1; J gene: TRBJ1-3; clone size: few; D gene: TRBD1; CDR3 protein: CASSLSGDRGNTIYF; CDR3 DNA: TGCGCCAGCAGCTTAAGTGGGGACAGGGGAAACACCATATATTTT
V gene: TRBV7-9; J gene: TRBJ2-3; clone size: NA; D gene: NA; CDR3 protein: CASSLDPGHADTQYF; CDR3 DNA: TGTGCCAGCAGCTTAGATCCCGGACACGCAGATACGCAGTATTTT
V gene: TRBV5-1; J gene: TRBJ2-7; clone size: NA; D gene: TRBD2; CDR3 protein: CASSHGTSGYEQYF; CDR3 DNA: TGCGCCAGCAGCCATGGGACTAGCGGCTACGAGCAGTACTTC
V gene: TRBV18; J gene: TRBJ2-5; clone size: NA; D gene: NA; CDR3 protein: CASSPGINQETQYF; CDR3 DNA: TGTGCCAGCTCACCAGGAATAAACCAAGAGACCCAGTACTTC
V gene: TRBV19; J gene: TRBJ2-1; clone size: NA; D gene: NA; CDR3 protein: CASTPRQVFSYNEQFF; CDR3 DNA: TGTGCCAGTACCCCACGGCAGGTTTTCTCCTACAATGAGCAGTTCTTC
V gene: TRBV18; J gene: TRBJ2-7; clone size: NA; D gene: NA; CDR3 protein: CASSPGGKLSSWEQYF; CDR3 DNA: TGTGCCAGCTCCCCTGGTGGGAAACTCAGTTCCTGGGAGCAGTACTTC
V gene: TRBV4-2; J gene: TRBJ2-1; clone size: few; D gene: TRBD2; CDR3 protein: CASSPQGAGVFPEQFF; CDR3 DNA: TGTGCCAGCAGCCCCCAAGGGGCGGGGGTGTTTCCAGAGCAGTTCTTC
V gene: TRBV5-1; J gene: TRBJ1-6; clone size: NA; D gene: NA; CDR3 protein: CASSLAPGSNSPLHF; CDR3 DNA: TGCGCCAGCAGCTTGGCCCCAGGGAGCAATTCACCCCTCCACTTT
V gene: TRBV5-1; J gene: TRBJ2-5; clone size: NA; D gene: NA; CDR3 protein: CASSLGGPGETQYF; CDR3 DNA: TGCGCCAGCTCCCTGGGGGGGCCGGGTGAGACCCAGTACTTC
V gene: TRBV5-5; J gene: TRBJ1-2; clone size: NA; D gene: NA; CDR3 protein: CASSLGAGYYGYTF; CDR3 DNA: TGTGCCAGCAGCTTGGGGGCAGGGTACTATGGCTACACCTTC
V gene: TRBV28; J gene: TRBJ2-5; clone size: NA; D gene: NA; CDR3 protein: CASSLFGGPETQYF; CDR3 DNA: TGTGCCAGCAGTTTATTCGGGGGGCCGGAGACCCAGTACTTC
V gene: TRBV7-2; J gene: TRBJ2-3; clone size: NA; D gene: TRBD2; CDR3 protein: CASSLVWRGALTDTQYF; CDR3 DNA: TGTGCCAGCAGCTTAGTGTGGCGGGGGGCCCTCACAGATACGCAGTATTTT
V gene: TRBV10-1; J gene: TRBJ2-1; clone size: NA; D gene: NA; CDR3 protein: CASSDPADNEQFF; CDR3 DNA: TGCGCCAGCAGTGACCCAGCCGACAATGAGCAGTTCTTC
V gene: TRBV7-9; J gene: TRBJ2-6; clone size: NA; D gene: NA; CDR3 protein: CASRFVAGANVLTF; CDR3 DNA: TGTGCCAGCAGATTTGTCGCAGGAGCCAACGTCCTGACTTTC
V gene: TRBV27; J gene: TRBJ2-5; clone size: NA; D gene: TRBD2; CDR3 protein: CASSSGTSGSAGTQYF; CDR3 DNA: TGTGCCAGCAGTTCAGGGACTAGCGGGAGCGCGGGGACCCAGTACTTC
V gene: TRBV5-1; J gene: TRBJ1-3; clone size: NA; D gene: NA; CDR3 protein: CASSLGVSGNTIYF; CDR3 DNA: TGCGCCAGCAGCTTAGGGGTTTCTGGAAACACCATATATTTT
V gene: TRBV9; J gene: TRBJ2-2; clone size: NA; D gene: TRBD1; CDR3 protein: CASSRRGKRPGQGGTGELFF; CDR3 DNA: TGTGCCAGCAGCCGAAGAGGAAAAAGACCGGGACAGGGAGGCACCGGGGAGCTGTTTTTT
V gene: TRBV5-1; J gene: TRBJ2-2; clone size: NA; D gene: TRBD1; CDR3 protein: CASSLDSQGYGELFF; CDR3 DNA: TGCGCCAGCAGCTTGGATTCACAGGGGTACGGGGAGCTGTTTTTT